The clone carrying this T cell receptor (beta chain) was observed many times. The antigen is not known. Diagnoses were established using clinical symptoms, serum thyroxine and TRAb, thyroid ultrasound and orbital computed tomography. A roughly 10 ml volume of fresh peripheral blood provided the PBMCs. Template material for amplifying TCR beta CDR3 regions consisted of RNA transcripts. Using the HTBI primer set, a first-round RT-PCR was run on the TCR CDR3. TCRdb analysed the multiplex PCR reads with MiXCR anew, one entry per CDR3 protein. Counted here are fewer than 550,000 distinct CDR3 sequences, less than 20% occurring once; the ten biggest clones make up almost 8%. The CDR3 sequence is 15 residues long. Trimming took 6 bases from V and 2 from J, leaving 17 bases between them. This sample is part of a study of T cells in Graves' hyperthyroidism and ophthalmopathy. For the study at large: Any treatment followed the collection of peripheral blood at initial diagnosis. Regarding the study as a whole: Blood shared most expanded thyroid clonotypes above 0.001.

The specimen was blood. This TCR derives from a woman under 30 with Graves' hyperthyroidism. The J gene is TRBJ2-7, the V gene TRBV12-3 or TRBV12-4; D remains ambiguous. Written as DNA, the CDR3 is TGTGCCAGCAGCTCCGGACGGTTGCCCCCCTACGAGCAGTACTTC. Protein sequence: CASSSGRLPPYEQYF.